A single sample is the source of the 22 T cell receptor beta chains below, sequenced in a study of cytomegalovirus exposure and HLA in healthy donors (dated by TCRdb to 2015 to 2018). Library preparation was by the immunoSEQ multiplex PCR assay. A mixture of 60 forward primers for TCR Vbeta segments and 13 reverse primers for TCR Jbeta segments was used in the multiplex PCR. TCRdb limited this immuneACCESS table to in-frame rearrangements with V and J called. A share of clones is missing; checked studies link under half to unresolved V genes, and the rest is unexplained. The sample's own table lists about 46,000 clones. The biggest ten clones account for approximately 1.1% of the sample. The sample comprised PBMCs. The receptor set was obtained from a woman aged 35 to 49 in good health and CMV-seronegative.

The chain couples TRBV5-1 to TRBJ1-1, with 7 nucleotides matching TRBD1. The germline CDR1 and CDR2 sequences are SGHRS and YFSETQ. Trimming at V came to 4 bases and at J to 3 bases, leaving 12 bases not matched to a gene. The CDR3 consists of 16 residues. The CDR3 DNA reads TGCGCCAGCAGCCCTAATGTCGGGACAGCAGACACTGAAGCTTTCTTT. Translation: CASSPNVGTADTEAFF. Based on the CDR3 plus reference TRBV5-1 and TRBJ1-1, the full variable domain is KAGVTQTPRYLIKTRGQQVTLSCSPISGHRSVSWYQQTPGQGLQFLFEYFSETQRNKGNFPGRFSGRQFSNSRSEMNVSTLELGDSALYLCASSPNVGTADTEAFFGQGTRLTVV.

The V and J genes are TRBV27 and TRBJ1-2; no clear D. Trimming shortened V by 1 base and J by 7 bases, and 13 bases separated the two germline ends. CDR3 length equals 14 residues. Germline assignment: CDR1 MNHEY and CDR2 SMNVEV (reference sequence). DNA of the CDR3: TGTGCCAGCAGTTTATGGGGTCCCGCGGGTGGCTACACCTTC. Its translation is CASSLWGPAGGYTF.

The chain joins TRBV5-1 to TRBJ2-3; a possible D gene is TRBD2 (6 bases). From germline, CDR1 is SGHRS and CDR2 YFSETQ. Between the trimmed V and J ends, which lost 2 bases and 0 bases, there was a span of 7 bases. The CDR3 is 14 amino acids. In nucleotides, the CDR3 is TGCGCCAGCAGCTTCGGGAGAAGCACAGATACGCAGTATTTT. It is translated as CASSFGRSTDTQYF.

The chain recombines TRBV6-5 with TRBJ2-7; TRBD2 might be the D (6 bases). Looked up from germline, CDR1 is MNHEY and CDR2 is SVGAGI. V was cut by 1 base and J by 0 bases, with 13 bases left in between. This CDR3 region has 16 residues. CDR3 protein: CASSYFGGRASYEQYF. CDR3 DNA: TGTGCCAGCAGTTACTTCGGGGGAAGGGCCTCCTACGAGCAGTACTTC.

The rearrangement uses TRBV29-1 and TRBJ2-3; 14 bases align to TRBD2. This CDR3 has 18 residues. The V segment lost 1 base and the J segment 5 bases; nucleotides outside the gene matches: 11. The V gene's germline CDR1 is SQVTM and CDR2 ANQGSEA. The CDR3 loop is CSVEVGTSGSVWGDTQYF. The CDR3 DNA reads TGCAGCGTTGAAGTTGGGACTAGCGGGAGTGTGTGGGGAGATACGCAGTATTTT.

The chain carries TRBV7-3 and TRBJ1-1, with no clear D. The CDR3 is 13 residues long. Trimming removed 4 bases at V and 0 bases at J, with 6 bases between. Germline V gene sequence: CDR1 SGHTA, CDR2 FQGTGA. The CDR3 reads CASSSRMNTEAFF. For the CDR3, the DNA is TGTGCCAGCAGCTCGCGAATGAACACTGAAGCTTTCTTT.

The CDR3 DNA sequence: TGTGCCAGCTCTGAAACTACGGTGGGTGAAGCTTTCTTT. Its translation: CASSETTVGEAFF. V gene TRBV18 combines with J gene TRBJ1-1; unclear D gene. The V and J ends lost 6 bases and 7 bases respectively, with 15 bases between them. CDR1 is KGHSH and CDR2 is LQKENI in the germline V gene. There are 13 residues in the CDR3.

The chain recombines TRBV18 with TRBJ2-7; 9 bases are a match to TRBD1. The V and J ends lost 3 bases and 4 bases, in that order; junction bases with no gene match: 4. There are 14 residues in the CDR3. Germline V gene data show CDR1 as KGHSH and CDR2 as LQKENI. The chain's CDR3 is CASSPGTGLYEQYF. In DNA, the CDR3 is TGTGCCAGCTCACCCGGGACAGGGCTTTACGAGCAGTACTTC.

The rearrangement joins TRBV4-1 to TRBJ2-1, with 9 bases fitting TRBD1. The germline V gene has CDR1 MGHRA and CDR2 YSYEKL. The CDR3 extends over 16 amino acids. V lost 1 base, J lost 6 bases, and 7 bases stayed unmatched. Here the CDR3 reads CASSQAMTGGPNEQFF. CDR3 bases: TGCGCCAGCAGCCAAGCGATGACAGGGGGTCCCAATGAGCAGTTCTTC.

This sequence joins TRBV18 and TRBJ2-7; D unclear. Germline CDR1 reads KGHSH; CDR2 reads LQKENI. The V gene lost 2 bases and the J gene lost 7 bases, with 18 bases spanning the gap. This CDR3 has 15 amino acids. The CDR3 sequence is CASSPKESASGEQYF. The CDR3, as DNA: TGTGCCAGCTCACCAAAGGAGTCGGCTTCCGGGGAGCAGTACTTC.

The chain employs TRBV9 and TRBJ1-1, with D maybe TRBD1 (5 bases). Looked up from germline, CDR1 is SGDLS and CDR2 is YYNGEE. The CDR3 is 14 amino acids. The germline V and J ends were trimmed by 4 bases and 1 base, with 11 bases remaining between them. The CDR3 sequence is CASSPRRGNTEAFF. For the CDR3, the DNA is TGTGCCAGCAGCCCTCGAAGGGGGAACACTGAAGCTTTCTTT.

CDR3 nucleotides: TGCGCCAGCAGCCAAGAAGGCAGCGCTAGCGGGAGTAGCTACGAGCAGTACTTC. It yields the protein CASSQEGSASGSSYEQYF. The chain employs TRBV4-3 and TRBJ2-7; TRBD2 matches at 10 bases. This CDR3 is built from 18 residues. V was pared by 0 bases and J by 3 bases, with 11 bases of the junction left unmatched. From germline, CDR1 is LGHNA and CDR2 YSLEER.

This clone is labeled medium-sized based on frequency. The chain couples TRBV27 to TRBJ2-1, with D possibly TRBD2 on 5 matching bases. The CDR3 extends over 14 amino acids. Germline lookup yields CDR1 MNHEY and CDR2 SMNVEV (reference sequence). Trimming removed 0 bases from V and 6 bases from J, with 9 bases in between. CDR3 sequence: CASSLSAGGNEQFF. CDR3 sequence (DNA): TGTGCCAGCAGTTTATCGGCCGGAGGCAATGAGCAGTTCTTC.

The chain couples TRBV15 to TRBJ2-2, with 10 bases lining up with TRBD1. The CDR3 consists of 16 residues. Germline CDR1 reads LNHNV; CDR2 reads YYDKDF (reference sequence). The J segment lost 4 bases and the V segment lost 5 bases, leaving 7 bases of the junction unmatched. The CDR3 DNA sequence: TGTGCCACCAGCGGAGGCGGACAGGGGGGCACCGGGGAGCTGTTTTTT. It translates to CATSGGGQGGTGELFF.

V is TRBV4-2 and J is TRBJ2-7, with TRBD2 identical over 12 bases. Trimming at V came to 0 bases and at J to 3 bases, leaving 9 bases not matched to a gene. The V gene's germline CDR1 is LGHNA and CDR2 YNFKEQ. This CDR3 has 18 residues. Here the CDR3 reads CASSQDRARTSGIYEQYF. CDR3 nucleotide sequence: TGTGCCAGCAGCCAAGATCGGGCTAGGACTAGCGGGATCTACGAGCAGTACTTC.

The chain carries TRBV6-5 and TRBJ1-2; 12 nucleotides match TRBD1. CDR1 and CDR2 (germline): MNHEY, SVGAGI. The CDR3 spans 16 residues. Trimming at V came to 2 bases and at J to 7 bases, leaving 8 bases not matched to a gene. The CDR3 reads CASSYRQGQGAVGYTF. CDR3 DNA: TGTGCCAGCAGTTACCGCCAGGGACAGGGGGCAGTTGGCTACACCTTC.

The chain joins TRBV6-6 to TRBJ1-1, with TRBD1 as a possible D gene (5 bases). In germline, CDR1 is MNHNY, CDR2 SVGAGI (reference sequence). The CDR3 runs to 15 residues. The V end lost 4 bases, the J end lost 1 base, and 13 bases lay between the germline ends. In nucleotides, the CDR3 is TGTGCCAGCAGTTTCCTACAGGCGACGAACACTGAAGCTTTCTTT. This codes for CASSFLQATNTEAFF.

The rearrangement joins TRBV5-1 to TRBJ1-2; TRBD1 matches at 7 bases. This CDR3 spans 15 amino acids. V lost 0 bases, J lost 3 bases, and 5 bases stayed unmatched. Germline assignment: CDR1 SGHRS and CDR2 YFSETQ. The CDR3 here is CASSLGGTAYYGYTF. For the CDR3, the DNA is TGCGCCAGCAGCTTGGGAGGGACAGCTTACTATGGCTACACCTTC.

The CDR3 nucleotides read TGTGCCAGCAGTGAAAAACTACTAGCGGGATTGATGTTAGATACGCAGTATTTT. Translated: CASSEKLLAGLMLDTQYF. This chain connects TRBV6-1 to TRBJ2-3; 10 bases agree with TRBD2. Germline CDR1 MNHNS, CDR2 SASEGT. The CDR3 extends over 18 amino acids. J lost 5 bases, V lost 2 bases, and 13 bases had no gene match.

V usage is TRBV4-1 and J usage is TRBJ2-7; 9 bases are shared with TRBD1. Germline values: CDR1 MGHRA, CDR2 YSYEKL. V was pared by 1 base and J by 5 bases, with 9 bases of the junction left unmatched. CDR3 size: 16 residues. The CDR3 coding sequence is TGCGCCAGCAGCCAAGGGGGGACAGGGTTCATCCACGAGCAGTACTTC. Its translation: CASSQGGTGFIHEQYF.

The chain carries TRBV28 and TRBJ2-1, with TRBD2 matching over 12 bases. Trimming took 5 bases from V and 1 from J; bases not matched to a gene: 3. The CDR3 consists of 16 residues. Germline CDR1 MDHEN, CDR2 SYDVKM. CDR3 loop: CASSETSGSSYNEQFF. CDR3 DNA sequence: TGTGCCAGCAGTGAGACTAGCGGGAGTTCCTACAATGAGCAGTTCTTC.

The chain combines TRBV9 with TRBJ2-5; 7 bases line up with TRBD2. The germline V gene has CDR1 SGDLS and CDR2 YYNGEE. Trimming took 0 bases from V and 5 from J; bases not matched to a gene: 7. This CDR3 has 15 amino acids. Here the CDR3 DNA reads TGTGCCAGCAGCGTAGATGCGGCGCGGGAGGAGACCCAGTACTTC. It encodes CASSVDAAREETQYF. The full variable domain, its missing parts supplied by reference TRBV9 and TRBJ2-5, is DSGVTQTPKHLITATGQRVTLRCSPRSGDLSVYWYQQSLDQGLQFLIQYYNGEERAKGNILERFSAQQFPDLHSELNLSSLELGDSALYFCASSVDAAREETQYFGPGTRLLVL.